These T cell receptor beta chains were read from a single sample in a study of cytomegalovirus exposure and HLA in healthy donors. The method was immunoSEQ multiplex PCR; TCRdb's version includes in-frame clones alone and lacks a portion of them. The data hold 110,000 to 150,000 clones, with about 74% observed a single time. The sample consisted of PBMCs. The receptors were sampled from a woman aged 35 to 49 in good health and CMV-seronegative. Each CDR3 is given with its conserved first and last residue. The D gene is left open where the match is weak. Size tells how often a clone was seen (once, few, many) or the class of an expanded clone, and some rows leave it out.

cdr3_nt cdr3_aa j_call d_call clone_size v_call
TGTGCCAGCAGTAGGGGGGGCCGGGAGACCCAGTACTTC CASSRGGRETQYF TRBJ2-5 - - TRBV28
TGTGCCAGTAGTATACAGGAAAGGCACACTGAAGCTTTCTTT CASSIQERHTEAFF TRBJ1-1 - once TRBV19
TGTGCCAGCAGTGATGGGGGACGTTCCTGGGGGGAGCAGTACTTC CASSDGGRSWGEQYF TRBJ2-5 - - TRBV2
TGTGCCAGCAGCCCCCGGGACATGAGAAACACCATATATTTT CASSPRDMRNTIYF TRBJ1-3 - - TRBV7-9
TGTGCCAGCAGTGAAGGCGGGTCGGTCGGAAACACCATATATTTT CASSEGGSVGNTIYF TRBJ1-3 - - TRBV6-1
TGTGCCAGCAGCTTCGACAGGGGTGGACGACAGTACTTC CASSFDRGGRQYF TRBJ2-5 TRBD1 - TRBV6-5
TGTGCCAGCAGTGCCGGACAGGGCGTGAGTCAGCCCCAGCATTTT CASSAGQGVSQPQHF TRBJ1-5 TRBD1 - TRBV6-1
TGCGCCAGCAGCTTGGGGACAGGGACGTATGGCTACACCTTC CASSLGTGTYGYTF TRBJ1-2 TRBD1 - TRBV5-1
TGTGCCAGTACCGAGGGGAACACTGAAGCTTTCTTT CASTEGNTEAFF TRBJ1-1 - few TRBV19
TGTGCCAGCTCACCCTGGACAGGGGCTAGCAATCAGCCCCAGCATTTT CASSPWTGASNQPQHF TRBJ1-5 TRBD1 - TRBV18
TGTGCCAGCTCACCGTCTGTACTGGCAGGGAACACCGGGGAGCTGTTTTTT CASSPSVLAGNTGELFF TRBJ2-2 - once TRBV18
TGTGCCAGCTCACCGGACACAGGGTCCGAGACTGAAGCTTTCTTT CASSPDTGSETEAFF TRBJ1-1 - - TRBV18
TGTGCCAGCAGCTTAGTTGCGGGACTCACAGATACGCAGTATTTT CASSLVAGLTDTQYF TRBJ2-3 - - TRBV5-4
TGTTCCAGCAGCTTAGCAGGGTTAACAGGGGGCTCTGGCTACACCTTC CSSSLAGLTGGSGYTF TRBJ1-2 TRBD1 - TRBV7-9
TGTGCCAGCAGTAAGGATGGGACAGAGGTTTCACCCCTCCACTTT CASSKDGTEVSPLHF TRBJ1-6 TRBD1 - TRBV11-2
TGCAGCGTTGTAACAGGGGGCCCCAGCAATCAGCCCCAGCATTTT CSVVTGGPSNQPQHF TRBJ1-5 TRBD1 - TRBV29-1
TGTGCCAGCAGCTCCCCCCGGGGGGGAGGGTATGGTAACTATGGCTACACCTTC CASSSPRGGGYGNYGYTF TRBJ1-2 - - TRBV7-9
TGTGCCAGCAGCTTAGGGACAGGATATGGCTACACCTTC CASSLGTGYGYTF TRBJ1-2 TRBD1 - TRBV11-2
TGTGCCATCAGTGAGTCCCCACGAACACCCACCGGGGAGCTGTTTTTT CAISESPRTPTGELFF TRBJ2-2 - once TRBV10-3
TGTGCCAGCAGTGAATACAGGGGGACTGAAGCTTTCTTT CASSEYRGTEAFF TRBJ1-1 TRBD1 - TRBV2
TGCGCCAGCAGCTTGGCAGCGGGGACCACCGACAATGAGCAGTTCTTC CASSLAAGTTDNEQFF TRBJ2-1 TRBD2 - TRBV5-1
TGTGCCAGCAGCTTGGGGACAGGGGTAGGTGAAAAACTGTTTTTT CASSLGTGVGEKLFF TRBJ1-4 TRBD1 once TRBV5-6